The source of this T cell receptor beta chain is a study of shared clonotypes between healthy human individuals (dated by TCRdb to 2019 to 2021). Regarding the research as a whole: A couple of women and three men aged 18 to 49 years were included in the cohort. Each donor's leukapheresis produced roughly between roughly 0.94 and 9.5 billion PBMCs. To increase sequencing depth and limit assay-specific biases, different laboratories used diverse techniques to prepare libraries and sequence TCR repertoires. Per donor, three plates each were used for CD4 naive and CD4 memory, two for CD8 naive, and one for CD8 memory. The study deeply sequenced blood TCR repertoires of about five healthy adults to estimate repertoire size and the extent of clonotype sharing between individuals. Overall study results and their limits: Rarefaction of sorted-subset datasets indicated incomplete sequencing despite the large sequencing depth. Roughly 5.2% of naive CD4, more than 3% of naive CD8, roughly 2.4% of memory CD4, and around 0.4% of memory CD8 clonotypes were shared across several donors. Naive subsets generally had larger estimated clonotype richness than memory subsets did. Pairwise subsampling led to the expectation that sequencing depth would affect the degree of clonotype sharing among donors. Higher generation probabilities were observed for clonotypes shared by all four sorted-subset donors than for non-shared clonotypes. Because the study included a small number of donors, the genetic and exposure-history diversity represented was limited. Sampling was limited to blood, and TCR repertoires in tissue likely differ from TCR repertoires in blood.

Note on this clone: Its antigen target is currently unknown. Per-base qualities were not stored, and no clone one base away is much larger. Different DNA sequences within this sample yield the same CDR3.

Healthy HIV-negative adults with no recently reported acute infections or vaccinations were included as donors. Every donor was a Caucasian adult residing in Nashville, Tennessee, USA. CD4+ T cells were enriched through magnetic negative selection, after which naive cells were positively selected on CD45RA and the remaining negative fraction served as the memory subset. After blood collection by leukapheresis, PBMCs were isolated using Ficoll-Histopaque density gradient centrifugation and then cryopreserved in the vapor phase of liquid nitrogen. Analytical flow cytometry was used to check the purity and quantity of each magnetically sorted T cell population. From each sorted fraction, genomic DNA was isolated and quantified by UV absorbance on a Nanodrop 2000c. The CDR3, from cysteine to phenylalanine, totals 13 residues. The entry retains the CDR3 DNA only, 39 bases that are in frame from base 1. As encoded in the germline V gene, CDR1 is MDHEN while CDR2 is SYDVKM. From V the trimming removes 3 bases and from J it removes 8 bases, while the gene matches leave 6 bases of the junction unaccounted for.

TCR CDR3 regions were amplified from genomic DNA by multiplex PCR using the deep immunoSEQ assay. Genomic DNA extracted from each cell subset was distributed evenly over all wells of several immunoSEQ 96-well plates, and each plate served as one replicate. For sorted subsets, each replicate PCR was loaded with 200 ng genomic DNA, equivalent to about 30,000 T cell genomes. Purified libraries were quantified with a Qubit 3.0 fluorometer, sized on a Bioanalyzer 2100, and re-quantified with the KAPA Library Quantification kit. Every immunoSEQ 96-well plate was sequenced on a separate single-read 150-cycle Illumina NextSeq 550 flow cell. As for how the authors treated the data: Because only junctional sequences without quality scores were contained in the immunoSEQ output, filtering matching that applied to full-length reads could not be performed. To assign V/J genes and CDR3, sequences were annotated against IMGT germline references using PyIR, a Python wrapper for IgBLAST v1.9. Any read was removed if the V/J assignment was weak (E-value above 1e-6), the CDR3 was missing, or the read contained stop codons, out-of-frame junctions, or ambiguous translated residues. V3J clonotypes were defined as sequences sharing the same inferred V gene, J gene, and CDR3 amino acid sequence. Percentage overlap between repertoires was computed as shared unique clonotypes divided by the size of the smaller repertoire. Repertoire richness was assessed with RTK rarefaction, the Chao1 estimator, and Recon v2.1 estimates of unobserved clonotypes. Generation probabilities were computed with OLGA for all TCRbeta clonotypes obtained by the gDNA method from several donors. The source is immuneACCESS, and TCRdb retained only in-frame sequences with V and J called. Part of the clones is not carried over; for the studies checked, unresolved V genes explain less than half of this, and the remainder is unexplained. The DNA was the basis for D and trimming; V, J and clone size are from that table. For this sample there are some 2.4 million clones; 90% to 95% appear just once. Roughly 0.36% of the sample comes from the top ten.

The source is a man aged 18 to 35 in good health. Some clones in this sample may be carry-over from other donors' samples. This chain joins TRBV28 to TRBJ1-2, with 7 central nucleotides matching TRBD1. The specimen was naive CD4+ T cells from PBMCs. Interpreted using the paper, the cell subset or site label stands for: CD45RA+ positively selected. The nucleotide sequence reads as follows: TGTGCCAGCAGTTTCGGAGGGGGCTACGGCTACACCTTC. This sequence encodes CASSFGGGYGYTF.